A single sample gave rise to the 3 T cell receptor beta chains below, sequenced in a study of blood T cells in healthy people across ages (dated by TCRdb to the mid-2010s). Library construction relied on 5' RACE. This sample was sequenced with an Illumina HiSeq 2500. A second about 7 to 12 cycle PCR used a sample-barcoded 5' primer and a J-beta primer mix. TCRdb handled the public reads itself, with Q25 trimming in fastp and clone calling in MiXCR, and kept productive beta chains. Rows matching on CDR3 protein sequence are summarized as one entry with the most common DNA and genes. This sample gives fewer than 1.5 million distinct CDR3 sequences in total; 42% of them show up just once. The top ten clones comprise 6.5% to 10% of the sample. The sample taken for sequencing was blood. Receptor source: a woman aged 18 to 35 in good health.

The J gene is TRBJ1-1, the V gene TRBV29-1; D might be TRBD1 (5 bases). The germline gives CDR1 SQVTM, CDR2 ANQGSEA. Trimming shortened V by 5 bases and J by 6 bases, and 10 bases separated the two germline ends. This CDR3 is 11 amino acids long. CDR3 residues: CSVNQGSEAFF. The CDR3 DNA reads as TGCAGCGTTAACCAGGGATCTGAAGCTTTCTTT.

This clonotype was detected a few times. CDR3 DNA: TGTGCCAGCAGCTCTAGGACTACCTCCCTTAATGAGCAGTTCTTC. It yields the protein CASSSRTTSLNEQFF. This chain uses TRBV7-9 with TRBJ2-1; weak D call: TRBD2 (6 bases). This CDR3 is 15 amino acids long. Germline CDR1 reads SEHNR; CDR2 reads FQNEAQ (reference sequence). V was cut by 4 bases and J by 7 bases, with 17 bases left in between.

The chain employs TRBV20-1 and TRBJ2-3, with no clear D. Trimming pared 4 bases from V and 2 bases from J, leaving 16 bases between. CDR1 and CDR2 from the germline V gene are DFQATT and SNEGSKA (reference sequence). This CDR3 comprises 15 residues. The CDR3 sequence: CSAMLSVLSTDTQYF. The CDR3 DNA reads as TGCAGTGCTATGCTCTCGGTTCTTTCCACAGATACGCAGTATTTT.